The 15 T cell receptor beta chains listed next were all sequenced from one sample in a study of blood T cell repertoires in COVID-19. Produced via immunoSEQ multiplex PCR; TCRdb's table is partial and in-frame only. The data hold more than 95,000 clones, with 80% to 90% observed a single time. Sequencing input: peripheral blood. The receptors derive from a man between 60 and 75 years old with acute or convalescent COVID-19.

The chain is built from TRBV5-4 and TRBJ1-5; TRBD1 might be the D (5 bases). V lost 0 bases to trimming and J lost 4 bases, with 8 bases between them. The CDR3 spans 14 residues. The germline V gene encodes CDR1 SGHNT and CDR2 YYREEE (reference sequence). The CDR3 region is CASSLDRSNQPQHF. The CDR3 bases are TGTGCCAGCAGCTTGGACAGGTCGAATCAGCCCCAGCATTTT.

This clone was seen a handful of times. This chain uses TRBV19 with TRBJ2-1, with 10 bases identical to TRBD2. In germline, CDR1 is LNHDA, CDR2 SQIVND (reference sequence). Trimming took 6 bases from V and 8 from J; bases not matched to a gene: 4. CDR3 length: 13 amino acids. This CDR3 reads CASSRGLADEQFF. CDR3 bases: TGTGCCAGTAGCCGCGGACTAGCGGATGAGCAGTTCTTC.

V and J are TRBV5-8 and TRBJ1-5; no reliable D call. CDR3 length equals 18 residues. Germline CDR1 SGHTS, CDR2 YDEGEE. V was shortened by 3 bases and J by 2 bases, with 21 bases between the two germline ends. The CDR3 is CASSSGLGGQTRNQPQHF. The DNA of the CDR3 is TGTGCCAGCAGCTCGGGATTGGGAGGGCAGACGCGCAATCAGCCCCAGCATTTT. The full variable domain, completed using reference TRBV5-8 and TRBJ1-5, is EAGVTQSPTHLIKTRGQQATLRCSPISGHTSVYWYQQALGLGLQFLLWYDEGEERNRGNFPPRFSGRQFPNYSSELNVNALELEDSALYLCASSSGLGGQTRNQPQHFGDGTRLSIL.

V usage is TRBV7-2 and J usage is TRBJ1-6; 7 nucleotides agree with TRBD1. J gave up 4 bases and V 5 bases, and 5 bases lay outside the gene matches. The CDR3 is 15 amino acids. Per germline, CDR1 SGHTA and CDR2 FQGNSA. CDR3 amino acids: CASSQGGRYNSPLHF. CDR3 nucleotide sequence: TGTGCCAGCAGCCAGGGGGGCAGATATAATTCACCCCTCCACTTT.

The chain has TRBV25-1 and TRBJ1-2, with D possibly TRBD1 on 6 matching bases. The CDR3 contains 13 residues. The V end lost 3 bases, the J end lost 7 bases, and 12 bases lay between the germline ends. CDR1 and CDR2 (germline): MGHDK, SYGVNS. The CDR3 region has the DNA TGTGCCAGCAGTGATACAGGGACCGGTGGCTACACCTTC. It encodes CASSDTGTGGYTF.

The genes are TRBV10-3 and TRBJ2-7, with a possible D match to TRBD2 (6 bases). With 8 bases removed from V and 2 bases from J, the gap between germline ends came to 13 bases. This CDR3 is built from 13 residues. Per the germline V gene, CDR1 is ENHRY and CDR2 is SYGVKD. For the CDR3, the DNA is TGTGCCATCCGGGAGACGACGACCTACGAGCAGTACTTC. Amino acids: CAIRETTTYEQYF.

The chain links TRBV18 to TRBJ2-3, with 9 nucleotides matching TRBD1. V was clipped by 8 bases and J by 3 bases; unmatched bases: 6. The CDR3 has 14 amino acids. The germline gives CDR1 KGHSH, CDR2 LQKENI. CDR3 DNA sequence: TGTGCCAGCCGGGACAGGGAGAATACAGATACGCAGTATTTT. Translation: CASRDRENTDTQYF.

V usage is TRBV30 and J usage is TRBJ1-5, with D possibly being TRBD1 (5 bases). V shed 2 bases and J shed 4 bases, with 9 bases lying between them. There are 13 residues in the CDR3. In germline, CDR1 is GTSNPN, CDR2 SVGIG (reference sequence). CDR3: CAWSMTVNQPQHF. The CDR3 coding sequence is TGTGCCTGGAGTATGACAGTTAATCAGCCCCAGCATTTT.

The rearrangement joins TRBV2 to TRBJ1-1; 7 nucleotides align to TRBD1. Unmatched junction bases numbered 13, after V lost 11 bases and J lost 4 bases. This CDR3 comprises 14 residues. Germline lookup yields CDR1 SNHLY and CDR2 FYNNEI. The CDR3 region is CAGRQGKRVTEAFF. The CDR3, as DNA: TGTGCCGGCCGACAGGGAAAAAGGGTCACTGAAGCTTTCTTT. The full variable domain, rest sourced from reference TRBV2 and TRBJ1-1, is EPEVTQTPSHQVTQMGQEVILRCVPISNHLYFYWYRQILGQKVEFLVSFYNNEISEKSEIFDDQFSVERPDGSNFTLKIRSTKLEDSAMYFCAGRQGKRVTEAFFGQGTRLTVV.

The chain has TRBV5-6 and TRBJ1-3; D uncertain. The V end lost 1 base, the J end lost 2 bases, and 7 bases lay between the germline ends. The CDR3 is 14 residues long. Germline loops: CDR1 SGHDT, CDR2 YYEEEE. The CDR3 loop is CASSLFAAGNTIYF. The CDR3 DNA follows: TGTGCCAGCAGCTTGTTCGCAGCTGGAAACACCATATATTTT.

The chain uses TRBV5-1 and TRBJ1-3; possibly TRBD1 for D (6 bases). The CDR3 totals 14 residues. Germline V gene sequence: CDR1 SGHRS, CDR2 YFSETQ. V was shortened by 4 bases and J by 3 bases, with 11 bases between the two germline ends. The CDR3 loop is CASSVQGSGNTIYF. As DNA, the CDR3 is TGCGCCAGCAGCGTACAGGGAAGTGGAAACACCATATATTTT. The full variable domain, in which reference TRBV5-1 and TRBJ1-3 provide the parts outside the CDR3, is KAGVTQTPRYLIKTRGQQVTLSCSPISGHRSVSWYQQTPGQGLQFLFEYFSETQRNKGNFPGRFSGRQFSNSRSEMNVSTLELGDSALYLCASSVQGSGNTIYFGEGSWLTVV.

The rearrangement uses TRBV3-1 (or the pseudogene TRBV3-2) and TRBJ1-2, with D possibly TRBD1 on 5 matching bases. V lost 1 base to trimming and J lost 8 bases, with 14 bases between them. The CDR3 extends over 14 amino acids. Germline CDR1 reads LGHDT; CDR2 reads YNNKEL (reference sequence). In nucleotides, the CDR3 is TGTGCCAGCAGCCAAGGCGACGGGAGGGGCGGCTACACCTTC. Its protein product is CASSQGDGRGGYTF.

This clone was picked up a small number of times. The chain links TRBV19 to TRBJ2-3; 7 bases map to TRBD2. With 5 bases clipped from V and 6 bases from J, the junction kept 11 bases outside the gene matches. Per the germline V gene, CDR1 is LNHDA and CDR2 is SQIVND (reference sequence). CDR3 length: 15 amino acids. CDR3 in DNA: TGTGCCAGTAGTGGTACTAGCGCGTCCTGGGATACGCAGTATTTT. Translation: CASSGTSASWDTQYF.

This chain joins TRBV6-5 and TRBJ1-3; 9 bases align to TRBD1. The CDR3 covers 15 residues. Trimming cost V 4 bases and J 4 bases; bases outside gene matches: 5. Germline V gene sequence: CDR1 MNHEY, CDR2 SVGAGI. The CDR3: CASSSGQGTGNTIYF. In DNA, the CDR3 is TGTGCCAGCAGTTCGGGACAGGGTACCGGAAACACCATATATTTT.

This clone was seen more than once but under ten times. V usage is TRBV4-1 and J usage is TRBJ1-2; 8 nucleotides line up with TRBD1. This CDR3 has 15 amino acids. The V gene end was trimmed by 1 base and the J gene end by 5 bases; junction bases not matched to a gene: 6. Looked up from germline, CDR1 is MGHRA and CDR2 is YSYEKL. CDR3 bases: TGCGCCAGCAGCCAAGGACAGGACAGGGAGTATGGCTACACCTTC. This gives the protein CASSQGQDREYGYTF.